This T cell receptor beta chain was observed in a study of blood T cell repertoires in COVID-19. Across the whole study: Researchers got acute and convalescent COVID-19 samples from the United States, Italy and Spain.

CDR3 length: 13 residues. V dropped 6 bases and J dropped 10; count of bases not matched to a gene: 10. The data were produced by immunoSEQ multiplex PCR, yet TCRdb's version contains in-frame clones alone and is incomplete. The sample yields about 68,000 clones, 90% to 95% seen once. This rearrangement joins TRBV12-3 or TRBV12-4 to TRBJ1-1, with 8 bases aligning to TRBD1. The sample was peripheral blood. The source of this sequence is a man aged 40-49 years with COVID-19, enrolled during active disease. The CDR3 is CASSPPGQGRAFF. CDR3 nucleotide sequence: TGTGCCAGCAGCCCTCCCGGACAGGGACGAGCTTTCTTT.